Listed below are T cell receptor beta chains from one sample, sequenced in a study of technical replicates of blood from four donors. The method was immunoSEQ multiplex PCR; TCRdb's version includes in-frame clones alone and lacks a portion of them. Altogether fewer than 100,000 clones are present, 90% to 97% being singletons, with the ten largest covering 0.2% to 0.25%. Input material: T cells isolated from PBMCs. These receptors were collected from a human donor in good health. Each CDR3 is given with its conserved first and last residue. D genes are given only for firm matches. Clone size is stated in some rows and not others, as once, few, many or a class when expanded.

abundance	d_gene	j_gene	v_gene	CDR3aa	CDR3nt
NA	NA	TRBJ2-1	TRBV5-1	CASSLYSPGYNEQFF	TGCGCCAGCAGCTTGTATAGTCCCGGCTACAATGAGCAGTTCTTC
NA	NA	TRBJ1-1	TRBV5-1	CASSPGGGPEAFF	TGCGCCAGCAGCCCCGGTGGGGGCCCTGAAGCTTTCTTT
NA	NA	TRBJ1-2	TRBV30	CAWLPGARPYGYTF	TGTGCCTGGTTACCTGGGGCGAGGCCCTATGGCTACACCTTC
NA	TRBD1	TRBJ2-7	TRBV19	CASSKGTGPYEQYF	TGTGCCAGTAGTAAGGGGACAGGGCCCTACGAGCAGTACTTC
NA	TRBD1	TRBJ2-3	TRBV6-1	CASSAGQGQDTQYF	TGTGCCAGCAGTGCGGGACAGGGCCAAGATACGCAGTATTTT
NA	NA	TRBJ2-1	TRBV7-9	CASSLLVYRFF	TGTGCCAGCAGCTTACTAGTTTATCGGTTCTTC
once	NA	TRBJ2-1	TRBV10-2	CASSELSLYNEQFF	TGCGCCAGCAGTGAGTTGTCTCTATACAATGAGCAGTTCTTC
NA	NA	TRBJ2-7	TRBV19	CASTPGSDGYEQYF	TGTGCCAGTACCCCCGGGTCGGATGGATACGAGCAGTACTTC
NA	TRBD2	TRBJ2-3	TRBV10-3	CAISTSGSTDTQYF	TGTGCCATCAGTACTAGCGGGAGTACAGATACGCAGTATTTT
NA	NA	TRBJ1-4	TRBV19	CASSMLKTEREKLFF	TGTGCCAGTAGTATGCTTAAAACAGAACGTGAAAAACTGTTTTTT
once	TRBD1	TRBJ1-2	TRBV6-5	CASSYSPGGLDGYTF	TGTGCCAGCAGTTACTCTCCAGGGGGACTCGATGGCTACACCTTC
NA	NA	TRBJ2-1	TRBV10-1	CASRPSAGRHEQFF	TGCGCCAGCAGACCCTCGGCGGGGCGGCATGAGCAGTTCTTC
NA	TRBD1	TRBJ1-2	TRBV7-9	CASSVQGHYGYTF	TGTGCCAGCAGCGTACAGGGGCACTATGGCTACACCTTC
NA	TRBD1	TRBJ1-6	TRBV28	CASRPGQLNSPLHF	TGTGCCAGCAGGCCGGGACAGCTCAATTCACCCCTCCACTTT
NA	TRBD2	TRBJ2-7	TRBV28	CASGLAGNYEQYF	TGTGCCAGCGGACTAGCGGGAAACTACGAGCAGTACTTC
NA	NA	TRBJ2-2	TRBV10-1	CASSEMEGANGELFF	TGCGCCAGCAGTGAAATGGAGGGGGCGAACGGGGAGCTGTTTTTT
NA	TRBD1	TRBJ1-2	TRBV2	CASSPNKDRSNGYTF	TGTGCCAGCAGTCCCAACAAGGACAGGTCCAATGGCTACACCTTC
NA	TRBD1	TRBJ1-5	TRBV29-1	CSVLDRDNQPQHF	TGCAGCGTCCTAGACAGGGACAATCAGCCCCAGCATTTT
NA	TRBD1	TRBJ2-2	TRBV18	CASSPPGRQGVAAGELFF	TGTGCCAGCTCACCACCGGGACGGCAGGGGGTCGCGGCCGGGGAGCTGTTTTTT
NA	TRBD1	TRBJ2-3	TRBV6-6	CASSSEGGAGTDTQYF	TGTGCCAGCAGTTCGGAAGGGGGCGCAGGTACAGATACGCAGTATTTT
NA	NA	TRBJ1-5	TRBV9	CASSVGVLDSSQPQHF	TGTGCCAGCAGCGTAGGGGTGTTAGACAGCTCTCAGCCCCAGCATTTT
once	NA	TRBJ1-2	TRBV5-5	CASSSTPGQGYNGYTF	TGTGCCAGCAGCTCCACACCGGGCCAGGGTTATAATGGCTACACCTTC
NA	NA	TRBJ2-7	TRBV6-1	CASSEVSTGRNEQYF	TGTGCCAGCAGTGAAGTTTCTACAGGGAGAAACGAGCAGTACTTC
NA	TRBD2	TRBJ2-3	TRBV7-6	CASSLYTSGANTDTQYF	TGTGCCAGCAGCCTGTACACTAGCGGGGCGAACACAGATACGCAGTATTTT
NA	TRBD2	TRBJ2-7	TRBV27	CASSLGRWEGGYEQYF	TGTGCCAGCAGTTTAGGGCGCTGGGAGGGAGGCTACGAGCAGTACTTC
once	TRBD1	TRBJ2-3	TRBV7-9	CASSLPGTGSDTQYF	TGTGCCAGCAGCTTACCCGGGACAGGTTCAGATACGCAGTATTTT
NA	NA	TRBJ2-7	TRBV7-2	CASSRWREQYF	TGTGCCAGCAGCCGATGGCGGGAGCAGTACTTC
NA	NA	TRBJ1-2	TRBV27	CASSFEETVKEGYTF	TGTGCCAGCAGTTTTGAAGAGACAGTTAAGGAGGGCTACACCTTC
NA	TRBD1	TRBJ1-2	TRBV29-1	CSARQGTDGYTF	TGCAGCGCTAGACAGGGTACAGATGGCTACACCTTC
NA	NA	TRBJ2-3	TRBV6-1	CASSEDPGSRDTQYF	TGTGCCAGCAGTGAAGATCCAGGGTCGCGAGATACGCAGTATTTT
NA	NA	TRBJ2-7	TRBV6-5	CASSYGGIQQYF	TGTGCCAGCAGTTATGGAGGGATTCAGCAGTACTTC
NA	NA	TRBJ2-3	TRBV15	CATARERASTDTQYF	TGTGCCACGGCCAGAGAGCGGGCTAGCACAGATACGCAGTATTTT
NA	NA	TRBJ1-2	TRBV14	CASSHVEPAATLTF	TGTGCCAGCAGCCATGTTGAACCGGCGGCAACTCTGACCTTC
NA	NA	TRBJ2-7	TRBV27	CASAMASGQTYEQYF	TGTGCCAGCGCTATGGCAAGCGGACAGACCTACGAGCAGTACTTC
NA	NA	TRBJ2-7	TRBV6-5	CASSRQGTRSLEQYF	TGTGCCAGCAGTCGCCAGGGGACCCGTTCTCTCGAGCAGTACTTC
NA	TRBD1	TRBJ1-2	TRBV19	CASSALDRGRSGYTF	TGTGCCAGTAGTGCTTTGGACAGGGGGCGGAGCGGCTACACCTTC
NA	TRBD2	TRBJ2-1	TRBV15	CATSRGTSGVYNEQFF	TGTGCCACCAGCAGAGGGACTAGCGGGGTATACAATGAGCAGTTCTTC
NA	NA	TRBJ2-2	TRBV4-1	CASSHTGTGELFF	TGCGCCAGCAGCCATACAGGGACCGGAGAGCTGTTTTTT
NA	TRBD2	TRBJ2-5	TRBV7-9	CASSFSGEETQYF	TGTGCCAGCAGCTTTAGCGGGGAAGAGACCCAGTACTTC
NA	NA	TRBJ2-3	TRBV19	CASSLWGPGSEDTQYF	TGTGCCAGTAGTCTTTGGGGCCCAGGGTCCGAAGATACGCAGTATTTT
NA	TRBD1	TRBJ2-7	TRBV19	CASSGDRYEQYF	TGTGCCAGTAGTGGGGACAGGTACGAGCAGTACTTC
NA	NA	TRBJ1-1	TRBV18	CASSLQGHDEAFF	TGTGCCAGCTCGCTCCAGGGACATGATGAAGCTTTCTTT
NA	TRBD1	TRBJ1-1	TRBV5-1	CASSVTGVTEAFF	TGCGCCAGCAGCGTTACAGGGGTCACTGAAGCTTTCTTT